Below are 9 T cell receptor beta chains sequenced from a single sample in a study of glioma-infiltrating T cells (dated by TCRdb to about 2016). Instrument on record: Illumina MiSeq. TCR alpha and beta CDR3 regions were amplified with the iRepertoire nested amplicon-rescue multiplex PCR (arm-PCR) platform from RNA. The public sequencing data were trimmed at Q25 with fastp and processed into clonotypes with MiXCR by TCRdb, which kept only in-frame beta chains. For every CDR3 protein sequence, its rows merge into one entry that carries the most common genes and DNA. Here the sample has about 140,000 distinct CDR3 sequences; about two fifths occur a single time. About a fifth of the sample comes from the top ten. The sequenced sample was glioma tissue, nonneoplastic brain tissue, or PBMCs (not recorded which). These receptors were obtained from a human donor with low-grade glioma or glioblastoma, undergoing nonglioma brain surgery, or in good health (not recorded which).

The rearrangement uses TRBV7-2 and TRBJ2-1; D is unresolved. This CDR3 contains 13 residues. Trimming pared 1 base from V and 5 bases from J, leaving 6 bases between. The germline V gene has CDR1 SGHTA and CDR2 FQGNSA. The CDR3 nucleotides are TGTGCCAGCAGCTTAGGCCCTCACAATGAGCAGTTCTTC. Its protein is CASSLGPHNEQFF.

This chain uses TRBV7-9 with TRBJ2-3, with D unresolved. Germline V gives CDR1 SEHNR, CDR2 FQNEAQ (reference sequence). Trimming took 3 bases from V and 2 from J, leaving 15 bases between them. The CDR3 is 16 residues long. The CDR3 region has the DNA TGTGCCAGCAGCTTTGGTATCGCGACCTACACAGATACGCAGTATTTT. Translating it yields CASSFGIATYTDTQYF.

This clonotype came up a few times. This rearrangement joins TRBV6-2 or TRBV6-3 to TRBJ2-1; 10 nucleotides align to TRBD1. Germline V gene sequence: CDR1 MNHEY, CDR2 SVGEGT. CDR3 length: 14 amino acids. Trimming cost V 6 bases and J 7 bases; bases outside gene matches: 6. DNA of the CDR3: TGTGCCAGCAGAGGACAGGGGGTTAGTAATGAGCAGTTCTTC. Amino acid sequence: CASRGQGVSNEQFF.

This chain uses TRBV30 with TRBJ2-5; D uncertain. Germline CDR1 reads GTSNPN; CDR2 reads SVGIG (reference sequence). Trimming left V 5 bases short and J 7 bases short, with 14 bases between. There are 12 residues in the CDR3. CDR3 nucleotide sequence: TGTGCCTGGGAGCCCCTCTCCGGGACCCAGTACTTC. It is translated as CAWEPLSGTQYF.

The chain is built from TRBV7-2 and TRBJ1-2; TRBD1 might be the D (6 bases). This CDR3 spans 14 amino acids. V was cut by 1 base and J by 3 bases, with 9 bases left in between. Germline lookup yields CDR1 SGHTA and CDR2 FQGNSA. The CDR3 here is CASSLVGGDYGYTF. The CDR3 bases are TGTGCCAGCAGCTTAGTAGGGGGGGACTATGGCTACACCTTC.

As regards this clonotype: Since the CDR3 does not end with the conserved phenylalanine or tryptophan, this likely comes from a read error. The chain employs TRBV4-1 and TRBJ1-1; D not certain. Per the germline V gene, CDR1 is MGHRA and CDR2 is YSYEKL. The CDR3 length is 13 residues. Trimming took off 0 bases at V and 0 bases at J, with 2 bases between the two ends. In nucleotides, the CDR3 is TGCGCCAGCAGCCAAGATATGAACACTGAAGCTTTCCTT. Amino acid sequence: CASSQDMNTEAFL.

Worth noting for this clonotype: A much bigger clone sits one base away, suggesting this may be a read error. The chain carries TRBV19 and TRBJ2-1; 7 nucleotides line up with TRBD1. The germline gives CDR1 LNHDA, CDR2 SQIVND (reference sequence). The CDR3 contains 15 residues. The CDR3 reads CASSMSRGQYSEQFF. CDR3 nucleotide sequence: TGTGCCAGTAGTATGTCTAGGGGGCAATACAGTGAGCAGTTCTTC.

The chain employs TRBV6-2 or TRBV6-3 and TRBJ2-5; 8 nucleotides line up with TRBD2. Germline CDR1 reads MNHEY; CDR2 reads SVGEGT. V dropped 6 bases and J dropped 1; count of bases not matched to a gene: 10. This CDR3 region has 16 residues. CDR3 protein: CASRRSSGPFQETQYF. The CDR3 DNA sequence: TGTGCCAGCAGGAGATCTAGCGGGCCCTTCCAAGAGACCCAGTACTTC.

This clonotype turned up a few times. The chain links TRBV7-9 to TRBJ1-6; weak D call: TRBD1 (5 bases). This CDR3 has 15 residues. Trimming cost V 5 bases and J 5 bases, with 13 bases left between them. Per germline, CDR1 SEHNR and CDR2 FQNEAQ (reference sequence). Here the CDR3 reads CASSLQGLNNSPLHF. The CDR3 DNA is TGTGCCAGCAGCCTCCAGGGCCTAAATAATTCACCCCTCCACTTT.